One and the same sample provided the 21 T cell receptor beta chains below, sequenced in a study of blood T cell repertoires in COVID-19. Using immunoSEQ multiplex PCR, the repertoire was profiled, and TCRdb retains in-frame clones only, with some absent. The sample shows fewer than 60,000 clones, approximately 82% of them seen only once. Sequenced: peripheral blood. All receptors come from a man aged 60 to 75 with acute or convalescent COVID-19.

The chain is built from TRBV6-1 and TRBJ1-1, with D unresolved. The CDR3 has 13 amino acids. The V gene's germline CDR1 is MNHNS and CDR2 SASEGT. Trimming removed 3 bases at V and 1 base at J, with 6 bases between. The chain's CDR3 is CASSETGNTEAFF. In DNA, the CDR3 is TGTGCCAGCAGTGAGACGGGGAACACTGAAGCTTTCTTT.

The V and J genes are TRBV5-4 and TRBJ1-2; D is unresolved. CDR1 and CDR2 from the germline V gene are SGHNT and YYREEE (reference sequence). V lost 4 bases, J lost 1 base, and 14 bases lay in between. The CDR3 has 15 residues. The CDR3 reads CASSHLDGINYGYTF. The CDR3 coding sequence is TGTGCCAGCAGCCATTTGGACGGGATTAACTATGGCTACACCTTC.

This chain uses TRBV11-2 with TRBJ2-7, with TRBD2 matching over 12 bases. The CDR3 has 15 amino acids. CDR1 is SGHAT, CDR2 FQNNGV, per germline. Trimming removed 1 base from V and 2 bases from J; junction bases left unmatched: 0. The chain's CDR3 is CASSLASGGAYEQYF. As DNA, the CDR3 is TGTGCCAGCAGCTTAGCTAGCGGGGGGGCCTACGAGCAGTACTTC.

The rearrangement links TRBV29-1 to TRBJ2-1, with 8 bases lining up with TRBD1. Germline trimming cut 0 bases from V and 6 bases from J; bases unmatched to any gene: 7. This CDR3 comprises 15 residues. Germline V gene lookup returns CDR1 SQVTM and CDR2 ANQGSEA. CDR3 coding DNA: TGCAGCGTTGAAGATCATGCGACAGGGGTCAATGAGCAGTTCTTC. Its protein product is CSVEDHATGVNEQFF.

The V call is TRBV7-9, the J call TRBJ2-6, with a tentative D call TRBD2 (5 bases). This CDR3 spans 15 amino acids. The germline V gene has CDR1 SEHNR and CDR2 FQNEAQ (reference sequence). V was trimmed by 1 base and J by 1 base, leaving 5 bases between them. The CDR3 DNA reads as TGTGCCAGCAGCTTAGGAGGGTCTGGGGCCAACGTCCTGACTTTC. Translated: CASSLGGSGANVLTF.

In this sample, this clone turned up a few times. The V call is TRBV7-8, the J call TRBJ1-5, with 7 bases identical to TRBD1. Germline V CDR1 and CDR2: SGHVS, FQNEAQ. After removal of 1 base from V and 5 bases from J, the junction contained 17 bases not matched to a gene. This CDR3 has 19 amino acids. The chain's CDR3 is CASSLGPHRGNYIYQPQHF. The CDR3 DNA reads TGTGCCAGCAGCTTAGGGCCACACAGGGGAAACTACATCTATCAGCCCCAGCATTTT.

This clone was seen just once. The genes are TRBV28 and TRBJ2-4; D is uncertain. This CDR3 has 11 residues. Germline lookup yields CDR1 MDHEN and CDR2 SYDVKM. V shed 6 bases and J shed 8 bases, with 8 bases lying between them. The CDR3 sequence is CASSRVDIQYF. Written as DNA, the CDR3 is TGTGCCAGCAGCCGAGTGGACATTCAGTACTTC.

The gene calls are TRBV2 and TRBJ2-1; 10 bases align to TRBD2. The V gene's germline CDR1 is SNHLY and CDR2 FYNNEI. This CDR3 contains 16 residues. V was clipped by 3 bases and J by 3 bases; unmatched bases: 5. CDR3 in DNA: TGTGCCAGCAGTGATCTGGCTAGCGGGGGCTACAATGAGCAGTTCTTC. As protein: CASSDLASGGYNEQFF. The complete variable domain, with remaining parts taken from reference TRBV2 and TRBJ2-1, reads EPEVTQTPSHQVTQMGQEVILRCVPISNHLYFYWYRQILGQKVEFLVSFYNNEISEKSEIFDDQFSVERPDGSNFTLKIRSTKLEDSAMYFCASSDLASGGYNEQFFGPGTRLTVL.

The chain has TRBV21-1 and TRBJ1-4; the DNA was not compared with TRBD1, the D call given in the table. TRBV21-1 is termed a pseudogene. There are 13 residues in the CDR3. Here the CDR3 reads CANAGVPREKLFF. Written as DNA, the CDR3 is TGTGCCAACGCAGGGGTTCCCAGGGAAAAACTGTTTTTT.

The chain is built from TRBV19 and TRBJ1-6; 8 bases match TRBD1. With 9 bases clipped from V and 4 bases from J, the junction kept 11 bases outside the gene matches. Per germline, CDR1 LNHDA and CDR2 SQIVND (reference sequence). The CDR3 runs 16 residues. This CDR3 reads CASAGTGDYYNSPLHF. The DNA for the CDR3 is TGTGCCAGCGCCGGGACAGGTGACTATTATAATTCACCCCTCCACTTT.

The rearrangement joins TRBV7-9 to TRBJ2-7; 11 bases fit TRBD2. V shed 5 bases and J 4 bases; nucleotides not matched to a gene: 10. Looked up from germline, CDR1 is SEHNR and CDR2 is FQNEAQ (reference sequence). The CDR3 spans 16 residues. In DNA form, the CDR3 reads TGTGCCAGCAGCCCTGCCTTAGCGGGGGGGGAGTACGAGCAGTACTTC. Amino acids: CASSPALAGGEYEQYF.

This chain connects TRBV7-2 to TRBJ2-3; 8 bases are shared with TRBD2. V lost 5 bases to trimming and J lost 8 bases; unmatched junction nucleotides: 21. The CDR3 is made up of 18 amino acids. Looked up from germline, CDR1 is SGHTA and CDR2 is FQGNSA. The CDR3 sequence is CASSDDTVAGFILGTQYF. DNA for the CDR3: TGTGCCAGCAGCGACGATACGGTAGCGGGGTTCATTTTGGGTACGCAGTATTTT.

This sequence joins TRBV11-2 and TRBJ2-2; D ambiguous. Germline CDR1 is SGHAT and CDR2 is FQNNGV. The CDR3 has 12 amino acids. V dropped 5 bases and J dropped 3 bases, with 4 bases sitting between them. The CDR3: CASSLYTGELFF. The CDR3 DNA sequence: TGTGCCAGCAGCCTCTACACCGGGGAGCTGTTTTTT.

V usage is TRBV15 and J usage is TRBJ2-3, with D possibly being TRBD1 (5 bases). CDR1 and CDR2 from the germline V gene are LNHNV and YYDKDF (reference sequence). The V end lost 1 base, the J end lost 6 bases, and 8 bases lay between the germline ends. CDR3 length equals 13 residues. This CDR3 reads CATSRVPGDTQYF. CDR3 DNA sequence: TGTGCCACCAGCAGAGTGCCAGGGGATACGCAGTATTTT.

V is TRBV18 and J is TRBJ2-2, with D possibly being TRBD2 (6 bases). The V and J ends lost 3 bases and 1 base respectively, with 12 bases between them. From germline, CDR1 is KGHSH and CDR2 LQKENI. The CDR3 is 16 residues long. The DNA of the CDR3 is TGTGCCAGCTCACCCTCGGGACTGGTGAACACCGGGGAGCTGTTTTTT. Its protein product is CASSPSGLVNTGELFF.

V usage is TRBV5-4 and J usage is TRBJ1-1; 9 bases fit TRBD1. The CDR3 loop spans 11 amino acids. J was trimmed by 11 bases and V by 4 bases; bases with no gene match: 3. Looked up from germline, CDR1 is SGHNT and CDR2 is YYREEE (reference sequence). CDR3 in amino acids: CASSRGQGAFF. The CDR3 nucleotides are TGTGCCAGCAGCCGGGGACAGGGTGCTTTCTTT.

The genes are TRBV6-1 and TRBJ2-2; 7 bases match TRBD2. The V segment lost 3 bases and the J segment 6 bases; nucleotides outside the gene matches: 10. This CDR3 is 16 amino acids long. Germline lookup yields CDR1 MNHNS and CDR2 SASEGT. For the CDR3, the DNA is TGTGCCAGCAGTGAGGGAATAGCGGGCGTGTCCGGGGAGCTGTTTTTT. The encoded protein is CASSEGIAGVSGELFF.

The J gene is TRBJ2-2, the V gene TRBV7-2, with TRBD1 matching over 9 bases. Unmatched junction bases numbered 6, after V lost 1 base and J lost 6 bases. Germline V gene data show CDR1 as SGHTA and CDR2 as FQGNSA. The CDR3 covers 16 residues. DNA of the CDR3: TGTGCCAGCAGCTTAGTAGGGACAGGGTCGGCCGGGGAGCTGTTTTTT. It yields the protein CASSLVGTGSAGELFF.

The V and J genes are TRBV7-2 and TRBJ2-2; possible D gene TRBD1, 5 bases. Germline loops: CDR1 SGHTA, CDR2 FQGNSA. The CDR3 sequence is 13 residues long. V lost 6 bases and J 3 bases, leaving 8 bases between the germline ends. CDR3 sequence: CASRPTDTGELFF. CDR3 sequence (DNA): TGTGCCAGCAGACCGACAGACACCGGGGAGCTGTTTTTT.

The rearrangement links TRBV5-5 to TRBJ1-4; D is perhaps TRBD1 (5 bases). The CDR3 runs to 14 residues. Germline V lookup: CDR1 SGHKS, CDR2 YYEKEE (reference sequence). V was clipped by 4 bases and J by 8 bases, with 15 bases between them. Here the CDR3 reads CASSPTATREKLFF. CDR3 nucleotides: TGTGCCAGCAGCCCGACAGCCACTCGAGAAAAACTGTTTTTT.

J is TRBJ2-1 and V is TRBV4-1; 15 bases fit TRBD2. Trimming took 2 bases from V and 10 from J; bases not matched to a gene: 9. This CDR3 has 17 amino acids. The germline V gene has CDR1 MGHRA and CDR2 YSYEKL. The CDR3: CASSQFPGLAGGGEQFF. The DNA of the CDR3 is TGCGCCAGCAGCCAATTCCCGGGACTAGCGGGGGGAGGAGAGCAGTTCTTC.